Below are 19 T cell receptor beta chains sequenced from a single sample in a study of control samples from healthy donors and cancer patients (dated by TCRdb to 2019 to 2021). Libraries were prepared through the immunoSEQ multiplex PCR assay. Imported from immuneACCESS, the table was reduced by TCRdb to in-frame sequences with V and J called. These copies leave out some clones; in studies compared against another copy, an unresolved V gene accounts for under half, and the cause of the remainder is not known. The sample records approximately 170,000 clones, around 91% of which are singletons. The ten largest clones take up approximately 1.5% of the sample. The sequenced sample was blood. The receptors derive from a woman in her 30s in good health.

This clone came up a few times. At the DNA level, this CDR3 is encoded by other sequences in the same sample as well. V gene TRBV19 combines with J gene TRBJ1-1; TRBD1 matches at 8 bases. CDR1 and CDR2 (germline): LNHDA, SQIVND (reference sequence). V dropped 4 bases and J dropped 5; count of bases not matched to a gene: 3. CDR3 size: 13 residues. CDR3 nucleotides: TGTGCCAGTAGTACCGACAGGGGAACTGAAGCTTTCTTT. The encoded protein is CASSTDRGTEAFF.

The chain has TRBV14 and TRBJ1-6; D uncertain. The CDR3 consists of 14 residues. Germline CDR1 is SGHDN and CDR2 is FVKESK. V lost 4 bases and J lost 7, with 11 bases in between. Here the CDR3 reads CASSRGGRNSPLHF. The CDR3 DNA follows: TGTGCCAGCAGCCGTGGAGGGCGAAATTCACCCCTCCACTTT.

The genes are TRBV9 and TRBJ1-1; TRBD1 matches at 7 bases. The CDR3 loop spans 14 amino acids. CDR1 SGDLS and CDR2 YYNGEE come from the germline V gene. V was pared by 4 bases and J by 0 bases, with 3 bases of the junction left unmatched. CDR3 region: CASSPTGVNTEAFF. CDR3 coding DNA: TGTGCCAGCAGCCCAACAGGGGTGAACACTGAAGCTTTCTTT.

CDR3 loop: CASSLAGTNQETQYF. CDR3 bases: TGCGCCAGCAGCTTGGCCGGGACCAACCAAGAGACCCAGTACTTC. The genes are TRBV5-1 and TRBJ2-5; perhaps D is TRBD1 or TRBD2 (5 bases each). Germline loops: CDR1 SGHRS, CDR2 YFSETQ. Trimming took off 0 bases at V and 0 bases at J, with 9 bases between the two ends. The CDR3 is made up of 15 amino acids.

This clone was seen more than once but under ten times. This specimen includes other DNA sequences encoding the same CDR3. This CDR3 reads CASSFGGNYGYTF. The CDR3 nucleotides are TGTGCCAGCAGTTTTGGAGGGAACTATGGCTACACCTTC. The genes are TRBV28 and TRBJ1-2; D gene uncertain. The CDR3 is 13 amino acids. The germline V gene has CDR1 MDHEN and CDR2 SYDVKM. Trimming stripped 3 bases from V and 2 bases from J, with 7 bases between.

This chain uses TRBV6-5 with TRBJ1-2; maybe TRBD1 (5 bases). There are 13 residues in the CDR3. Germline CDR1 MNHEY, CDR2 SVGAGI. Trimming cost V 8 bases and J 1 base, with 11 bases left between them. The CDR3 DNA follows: TGTGCCAGCCGCCCGGGGGGTAACTATGGCTACACCTTC. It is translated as CASRPGGNYGYTF.

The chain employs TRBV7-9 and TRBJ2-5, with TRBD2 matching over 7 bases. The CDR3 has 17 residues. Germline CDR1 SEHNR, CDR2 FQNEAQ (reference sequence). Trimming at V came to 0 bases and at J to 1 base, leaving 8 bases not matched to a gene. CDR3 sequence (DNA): TGTGCCAGCAGCTTAGCGGGGGGGTGGCCACCCCAAGAGACCCAGTACTTC. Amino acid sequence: CASSLAGGWPPQETQYF.

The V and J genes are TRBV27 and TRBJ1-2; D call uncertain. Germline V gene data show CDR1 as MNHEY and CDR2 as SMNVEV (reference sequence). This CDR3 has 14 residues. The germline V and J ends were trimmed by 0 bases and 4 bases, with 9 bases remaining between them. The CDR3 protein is CASSLSKGGYGYTF. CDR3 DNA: TGTGCCAGCAGTTTATCGAAAGGCGGCTATGGCTACACCTTC.

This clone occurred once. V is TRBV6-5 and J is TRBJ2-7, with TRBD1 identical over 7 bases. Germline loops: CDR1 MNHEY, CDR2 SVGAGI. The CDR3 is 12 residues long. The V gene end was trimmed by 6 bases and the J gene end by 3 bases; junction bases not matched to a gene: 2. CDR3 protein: CASSPGGYEQYF. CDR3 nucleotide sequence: TGTGCCAGCAGCCCAGGGGGCTACGAGCAGTACTTC.

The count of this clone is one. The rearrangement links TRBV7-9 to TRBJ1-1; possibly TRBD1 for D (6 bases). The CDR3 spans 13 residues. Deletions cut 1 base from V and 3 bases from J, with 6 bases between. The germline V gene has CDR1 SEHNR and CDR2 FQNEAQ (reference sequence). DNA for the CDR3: TGTGCCAGCAGCTTAGAGGGGGACACTGAAGCTTTCTTT. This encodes CASSLEGDTEAFF.

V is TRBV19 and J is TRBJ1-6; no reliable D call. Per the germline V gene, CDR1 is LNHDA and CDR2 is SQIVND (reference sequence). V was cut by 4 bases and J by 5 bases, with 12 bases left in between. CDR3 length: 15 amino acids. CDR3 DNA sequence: TGTGCCAGTAGTAACAATTCGGCTAATAATTCACCCCTCCACTTT. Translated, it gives CASSNNSANNSPLHF.

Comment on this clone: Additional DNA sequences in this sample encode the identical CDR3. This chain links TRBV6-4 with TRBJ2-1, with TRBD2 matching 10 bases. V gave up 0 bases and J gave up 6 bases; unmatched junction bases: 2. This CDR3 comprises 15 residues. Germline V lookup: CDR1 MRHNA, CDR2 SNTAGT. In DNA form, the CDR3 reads TGTGCCAGCAGTGACTCCAGCGGGGGGGCCAATGAGCAGTTCTTC. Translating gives CASSDSSGGANEQFF.

The CDR3: CASSSGQQAFF. The CDR3 DNA reads as TGTGCCAGCAGCTCCGGACAGCAAGCTTTCTTT. The V call is TRBV7-9, the J call TRBJ1-1, with D possibly being TRBD1 (6 bases). CDR1 and CDR2 (germline): SEHNR, FQNEAQ (reference sequence). CDR3 length: 11 residues. Trimming left V 4 bases short and J 9 bases short, with 9 bases between.

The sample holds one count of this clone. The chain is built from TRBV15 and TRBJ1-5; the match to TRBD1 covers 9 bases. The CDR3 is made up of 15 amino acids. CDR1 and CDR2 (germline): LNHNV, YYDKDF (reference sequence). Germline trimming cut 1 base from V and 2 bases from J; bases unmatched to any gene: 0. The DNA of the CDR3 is TGTGCCACCAGCAGAGGGACAGGGGGCAATCAGCCCCAGCATTTT. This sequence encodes CATSRGTGGNQPQHF. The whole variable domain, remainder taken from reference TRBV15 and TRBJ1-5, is DAMVIQNPRYQVTQFGKPVTLSCSQTLNHNVMYWYQQKSSQAPKLLFHYYDKDFNNEADTPDNFQSRRPNTSFCFLDIRSPGLGDTAMYLCATSRGTGGNQPQHFGDGTRLSIL.

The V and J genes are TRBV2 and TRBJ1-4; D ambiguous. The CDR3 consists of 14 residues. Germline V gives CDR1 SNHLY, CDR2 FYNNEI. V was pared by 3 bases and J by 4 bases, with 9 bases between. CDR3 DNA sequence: TGTGCCAGCAGTGACAGGAGGAGTAATGAAAAACTGTTTTTT. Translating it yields CASSDRRSNEKLFF.

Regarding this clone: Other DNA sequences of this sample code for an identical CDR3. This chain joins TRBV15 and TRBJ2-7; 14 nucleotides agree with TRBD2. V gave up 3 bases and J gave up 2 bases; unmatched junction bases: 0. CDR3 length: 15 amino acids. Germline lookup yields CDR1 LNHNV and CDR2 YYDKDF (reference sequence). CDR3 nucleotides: TGTGCCACCAGCAGGGGACTAGCGGGAGCCTACGAGCAGTACTTC. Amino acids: CATSRGLAGAYEQYF.

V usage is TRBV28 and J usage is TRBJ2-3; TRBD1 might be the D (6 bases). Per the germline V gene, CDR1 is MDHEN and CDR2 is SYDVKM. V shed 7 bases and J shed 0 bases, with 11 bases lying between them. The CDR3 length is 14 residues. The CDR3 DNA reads TGTGCCAGCAAGACAGGACCTAGCACAGATACGCAGTATTTT. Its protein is CASKTGPSTDTQYF.

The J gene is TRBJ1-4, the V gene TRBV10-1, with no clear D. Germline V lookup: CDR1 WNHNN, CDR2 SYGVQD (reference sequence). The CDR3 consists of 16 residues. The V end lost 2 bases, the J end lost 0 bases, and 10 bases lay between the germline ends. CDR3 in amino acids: CASSERHLATNEKLFF. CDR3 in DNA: TGCGCCAGCAGTGAGCGGCACCTTGCAACTAATGAAAAACTGTTTTTT.

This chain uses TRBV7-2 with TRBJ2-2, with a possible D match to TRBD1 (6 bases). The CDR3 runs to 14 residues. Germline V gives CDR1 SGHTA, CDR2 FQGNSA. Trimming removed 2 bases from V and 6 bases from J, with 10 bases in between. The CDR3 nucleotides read TGTGCCAGCAGCTTATTGACAGGACCCGGGGAGCTGTTTTTT. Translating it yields CASSLLTGPGELFF.